The 15 T cell receptor beta chains reported below all come from one sample, sequenced in a study of low-dose radiotherapy and immunotherapy resistance in tumors. Time point defined: before trial treatment. TRAV- and TRBV-specific primers, spanning alpha and beta chains, primed first-strand cDNA. With a V-primer adapter and a constant-region primer, TCRs were amplified for 20 PCR cycles. TCRdb independently ran MiXCR on the reads; one entry per CDR3 protein. The sample includes 55,000 to 70,000 distinct CDR3 sequences, around 25% of them seen just once. The source material was PBMCs, sampled before treatment. The receptors originated from a male donor with prostate cancer.

This clonotype has at least ten counts. The chain recombines TRBV5-6 with TRBJ1-1; a weak D match, TRBD1 (6 bases). The germline gives CDR1 SGHDT, CDR2 YYEEEE. The V and J ends lost 2 bases and 3 bases respectively, with 11 bases between them. The CDR3 totals 14 residues. The CDR3 nucleotides are TGTGCCAGCAGCTTCGGGGGGCTTCACACTGAAGCTTTCTTT. It translates to CASSFGGLHTEAFF.

This clonotype was counted at least ten times. V usage is TRBV20-1 and J usage is TRBJ2-7; D is uncertain. V was pared by 6 bases and J by 6 bases, with 18 bases between. The CDR3 runs 13 residues. Germline-derived CDR1 and CDR2 are DFQATT and SNEGSKA (reference sequence). The CDR3 spells CSAPPPVRIEQYF. CDR3 nucleotide sequence: TGCAGTGCCCCTCCGCCGGTTCGGATCGAGCAGTACTTC.

The V gene is TRBV6-6, the J gene TRBJ2-5; 11 nucleotides line up with TRBD1. The J segment lost 2 bases and the V segment lost 5 bases, leaving 10 bases of the junction unmatched. Per the germline V gene, CDR1 is MNHNY and CDR2 is SVGAGI (reference sequence). The CDR3 covers 17 residues. In DNA form, the CDR3 reads TGTGCCAGCAGTCAAGGGACAGGGGGGGGATCTCAAGAGACCCAGTACTTC. Translated: CASSQGTGGGSQETQYF.

This clonotype was seen ten or more times. The chain couples TRBV12-5 to TRBJ2-7; 9 bases line up with TRBD1. The CDR3 totals 17 residues. V trimming: 8 bases; J trimming: 6 bases; junction bases outside the gene matches: 20. Germline V gives CDR1 LGHNT, CDR2 FRNRAP. CDR3 residues: CASSVNPPGQGAREQYF. In DNA form, the CDR3 reads TGTGCTAGTTCGGTGAATCCCCCGGGACAGGGAGCGCGCGAGCAGTACTTC.

This clonotype was seen at least ten times. This chain connects TRBV7-2 to TRBJ2-5, with D possibly being TRBD1 (6 bases). The V end was cut by 2 bases, the J end by 7 bases, with 8 bases between. The CDR3 sequence is 12 residues long. Germline CDR1 and CDR2: SGHTA and FQGNSA. CDR3 in amino acids: CASSLLGGTQYF. The CDR3 coding sequence is TGTGCCAGCAGCTTATTAGGGGGGACCCAGTACTTC.

This rearrangement joins TRBV28 to TRBJ2-5, with 9 bases lining up with TRBD1. The CDR3 runs to 13 residues. Germline V gene sequence: CDR1 MDHEN, CDR2 SYDVKM. The trim removed 8 bases at V and 6 bases at J, leaving 7 bases unmatched. This chain's CDR3 is CASGQGIEKTQYF. The CDR3 bases are TGTGCCAGCGGACAGGGGATAGAAAAGACCCAGTACTTC.

Many counts were recorded for this clonotype. The V call is TRBV27, the J call TRBJ2-1; the D gene is possibly TRBD1 (5 bases). Germline loops: CDR1 MNHEY, CDR2 SMNVEV (reference sequence). V lost 2 bases and J 10 bases, leaving 18 bases between the germline ends. This CDR3 is built from 15 residues. CDR3 sequence: CASSLRRGAGWEQFF. The CDR3 DNA sequence: TGTGCCAGCAGTTTAAGAAGGGGCGCCGGTTGGGAGCAGTTCTTC.

This chain uses TRBV7-9 with TRBJ2-1, with 8 bases fitting TRBD1. Germline CDR1 is SEHNR and CDR2 is FQNEAQ (reference sequence). The length of the CDR3 is 14 residues. Trimming at V came to 8 bases and at J to 4 bases, leaving 7 bases not matched to a gene. As DNA, the CDR3 is TGTGCCAGCTCGGAGACAGGGGTTTACAATGAGCAGTTCTTC. Its protein is CASSETGVYNEQFF.

This clonotype was found many times. The chain joins TRBV28 to TRBJ2-7; TRBD2 agrees at 9 bases. This CDR3 spans 17 amino acids. CDR1 and CDR2 (germline): MDHEN, SYDVKM. The J segment lost 4 bases and the V segment lost 4 bases, leaving 14 bases of the junction unmatched. Here the CDR3 reads CASSSTFRGRVLYEQYF. For the CDR3, the DNA is TGTGCCAGCAGTTCTACTTTCCGCGGGAGGGTCCTTTACGAGCAGTACTTC.

This clonotype was seen at least ten times. This sequence joins TRBV20-1 and TRBJ1-1; D unresolved. V was cut by 7 bases and J by 5 bases, with 14 bases left in between. The CDR3 totals 12 residues. Germline CDR1 is DFQATT and CDR2 is SNEGSKA (reference sequence). The CDR3 bases are TGCAGTGGGATCTTGGATGGAACTGAAGCTTTCTTT. Translating it yields CSGILDGTEAFF.

This clonotype came up many times. This chain connects TRBV4-2 to TRBJ1-6; possibly TRBD1 for D (6 bases). In germline, CDR1 is LGHNA, CDR2 YNFKEQ. The CDR3 runs to 17 residues. V was shortened by 0 bases and J by 7 bases, with 16 bases between the two germline ends. This CDR3 is CASSQDSDTTGNSPLHF. The CDR3 bases are TGTGCCAGCAGCCAAGACTCCGATACTACAGGGAATTCACCCCTCCACTTT.

This clonotype was counted at least ten times. This rearrangement joins TRBV12-5 to TRBJ2-3; D is uncertain. Trimming shortened V by 4 bases and J by 0 bases, and 8 bases separated the two germline ends. This CDR3 has 14 amino acids. The germline CDR1 and CDR2 sequences are LGHNT and FRNRAP. CDR3 DNA sequence: TGTGCTAGTGGTTGGACGGTTAGCACAGATACGCAGTATTTT. The encoded protein is CASGWTVSTDTQYF.

The CDR3: CASRKFAGGGSYEQYF. The DNA for the CDR3 is TGTGCCAGCAGAAAGTTCGCGGGAGGGGGCTCCTACGAGCAGTACTTC. This sequence joins TRBV28 and TRBJ2-7, with 9 bases fitting TRBD2. Germline CDR1 reads MDHEN; CDR2 reads SYDVKM. The CDR3 is 16 amino acids. Trimming at V came to 6 bases and at J to 0 bases, leaving 9 bases not matched to a gene.

On this clonotype itself: A far larger clone lies a single base away; this is likely a read error. This chain connects TRBV6-5 to TRBJ1-2; no definite D call. The CDR3 consists of 13 residues. The V end was cut by 6 bases, the J end by 6 bases, with 14 bases between. Germline values: CDR1 MNHEY, CDR2 SVGAGI. The DNA of the CDR3 is TGTGCCAGCAGGGAAGGCCCAAACCATGGCTACACCTTC. It translates to CASREGPNHGYTF.

The chain recombines TRBV2 with TRBJ2-5; 11 positions agree with TRBD2. Trimming removed 8 bases from V and 3 bases from J; junction bases left unmatched: 8. This CDR3 comprises 15 residues. From germline, CDR1 is SNHLY and CDR2 FYNNEI. CDR3 protein: CASRRASGGKETQYF. The CDR3 region has the DNA TGTGCCAGCCGAAGGGCTAGCGGGGGGAAAGAGACCCAGTACTTC.